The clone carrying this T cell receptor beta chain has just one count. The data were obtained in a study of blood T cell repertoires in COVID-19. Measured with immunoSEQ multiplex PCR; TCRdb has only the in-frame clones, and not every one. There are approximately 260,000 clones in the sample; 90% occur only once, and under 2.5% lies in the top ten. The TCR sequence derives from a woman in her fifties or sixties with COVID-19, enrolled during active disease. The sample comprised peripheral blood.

The CDR3 coding sequence is TGTGCCAGCAGTTTAGAATCGGCAGCGTTCTATGGCTACACCTTC. It specifies CASSLESAAFYGYTF. This chain uses TRBV28 with TRBJ1-2; D gene unclear. Germline-derived CDR1 and CDR2 are MDHEN and SYDVKM. The CDR3 covers 15 residues. Trimming stripped 2 bases from V and 4 bases from J, with 14 bases between.